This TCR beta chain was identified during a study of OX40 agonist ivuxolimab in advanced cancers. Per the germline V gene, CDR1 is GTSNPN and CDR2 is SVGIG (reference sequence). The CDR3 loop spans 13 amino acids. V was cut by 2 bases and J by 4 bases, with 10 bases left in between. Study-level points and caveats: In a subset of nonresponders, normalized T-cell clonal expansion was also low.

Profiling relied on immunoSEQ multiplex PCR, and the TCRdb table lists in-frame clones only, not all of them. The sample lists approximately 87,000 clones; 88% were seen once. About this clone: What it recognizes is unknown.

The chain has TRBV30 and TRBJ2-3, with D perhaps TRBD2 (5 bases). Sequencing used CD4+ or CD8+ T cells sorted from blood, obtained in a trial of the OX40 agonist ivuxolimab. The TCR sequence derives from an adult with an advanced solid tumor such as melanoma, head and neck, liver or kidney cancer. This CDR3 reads CAWSRGPSDTQYF. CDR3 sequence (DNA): TGTGCCTGGAGTCGAGGGCCCTCAGATACGCAGTATTTT.